This T cell receptor beta chain was obtained from a study of cytomegalovirus exposure and HLA in healthy donors. With regard to this clone: The target antigen is unknown.

General observations from the study: According to an earlier analysis, most TCR beta V segments yielded productive rearrangements about 90% or about 30% of the time.

The V and J ends lost 6 bases and 0 bases respectively, with 14 bases between them. This CDR3 is built from 16 residues. Germline CDR1 and CDR2: MRHNA and SNTAGT. 60 Vbeta and 13 Jbeta primers were used in PCR. Clones were read by immunoSEQ multiplex PCR, and TCRdb kept only the in-frame ones, dropping some. The sample holds about 90,000 clones, roughly 80% seen once. The sequencing input was PBMCs. This sequence joins TRBV6-4 and TRBJ2-2, with D perhaps matching TRBD2 (5 bases). This TCR came from a boy aged 10-17 years in good health and CMV-seronegative. The CDR3 DNA reads TGTGCCAGCAGCCCCGGGGTAGCGACGAACACCGGGGAGCTGTTTTTT. Its protein product is CASSPGVATNTGELFF.